The 27 T cell receptor beta chains listed next were all sequenced from one sample in a study of T cell responses to AZD1222 COVID-19 vaccine. Sequenced by immunoSEQ multiplex PCR; TCRdb stores in-frame clones only, minus some. The table has 140,000 to 150,000 clones, just over 90% seen once. Sample: peripheral blood, taken on day 0 of AZD1222 vaccination. The origin of the receptors is an adult in good health.

The table lists this clone with a count of one. This specimen includes other DNA sequences encoding the same CDR3. The gene calls are TRBV7-2 and TRBJ2-5; TRBD2 aligns across 7 bases. V shed 2 bases, J shed 2 bases, and the junction held 2 bases outside the gene matches. The CDR3 has 14 residues. Germline-derived CDR1 and CDR2 are SGHTA and FQGNSA. CDR3 amino acids: CASSLSGGQETQYF. Here the CDR3 DNA reads TGTGCCAGCAGCTTATCGGGAGGACAAGAGACCCAGTACTTC.

This clone appeared a single time. The chain uses TRBV11-2 and TRBJ1-2, with 12 bases matching TRBD1. J lost 8 bases, V lost 5 bases, and 12 bases had no gene match. CDR1 SGHAT and CDR2 FQNNGV come from the germline V gene. The CDR3 has 16 residues. The CDR3 here is CASSPGGTGGVYGYTF. DNA of the CDR3: TGTGCCAGCAGCCCTGGCGGGACAGGGGGCGTCTACGGCTACACCTTC.

The genes are TRBV19 and TRBJ2-1, with 11 bases lining up with TRBD2. V lost 1 base to trimming and J lost 4 bases; unmatched junction nucleotides: 9. The CDR3 consists of 18 residues. Looked up from germline, CDR1 is LNHDA and CDR2 is SQIVND (reference sequence). CDR3 in amino acids: CASSIGRNSGRGYNEQFF. The CDR3 bases are TGTGCCAGTAGTATAGGAAGGAATAGCGGGAGGGGTTACAATGAGCAGTTCTTC.

The V call is TRBV7-3, the J call TRBJ2-1; 11 bases are a match to TRBD2. Germline assignment: CDR1 SGHTA and CDR2 FQGTGA. The ends lost 5 bases at V and 6 bases at J; junction bases unmatched: 6. This CDR3 has 15 residues. CDR3 in amino acids: CASSPAGLAVNEQFF. The CDR3 region has the DNA TGTGCCAGCAGCCCTGCGGGACTAGCGGTCAATGAGCAGTTCTTC.

The rearrangement uses TRBV6-1 and TRBJ2-7, with 11 bases identical to TRBD2. Germline CDR1 reads MNHNS; CDR2 reads SASEGT. V was clipped by 2 bases and J by 3 bases; unmatched bases: 3. The CDR3 runs 15 residues. As DNA, the CDR3 is TGTGCCAGCAGTGAACTAGCGGGAGGCCTCTACGAGCAGTACTTC. Translating it yields CASSELAGGLYEQYF.

The chain carries TRBV5-4 and TRBJ1-1; TRBD1 matches 12 bases. CDR1 and CDR2 from the germline V gene are SGHNT and YYREEE (reference sequence). The CDR3 sequence is 16 residues long. J lost 4 bases, V lost 3 bases, and 7 bases had no gene match. CDR3 DNA sequence: TGTGCCAGCAGCTGGGACAGGGGGCGCTTAGGCACTGAAGCTTTCTTT. It translates to CASSWDRGRLGTEAFF.

The chain has TRBV2 and TRBJ2-7; 7 bases line up with TRBD1. Germline lookup yields CDR1 SNHLY and CDR2 FYNNEI. The V and J ends lost 4 bases and 1 base, in that order; junction bases with no gene match: 7. The CDR3 covers 15 residues. DNA of the CDR3: TGTGCCAGCAGTGGCAGGACAGGCGCTTCCTACGAGCAGTACTTC. Translated: CASSGRTGASYEQYF.

The rearrangement joins TRBV5-6 to TRBJ2-4, with D uncertain. V was cut by 0 bases and J by 0 bases, with 10 bases left in between. The CDR3 spans 16 residues. In germline, CDR1 is SGHDT, CDR2 YYEEEE. In DNA, the CDR3 is TGTGCCAGCAGCTTGGTGGGCACCCTAGCCAAAAACATTCAGTACTTC. It is translated as CASSLVGTLAKNIQYF. The full variable domain, in which reference TRBV5-6 and TRBJ2-4 provide the parts outside the CDR3, is DAGVTQSPTHLIKTRGQQVTLRCSPKSGHDTVSWYQQALGQGPQFIFQYYEEEERQRGNFPDRFSGHQFPNYSSELNVNALLLGDSALYLCASSLVGTLAKNIQYFGAGTRLSVL.

V and J are TRBV19 and TRBJ1-1, with TRBD1 matching over 9 bases. J was trimmed by 1 base and V by 7 bases; bases with no gene match: 4. The CDR3 has 14 residues. Germline CDR1 is LNHDA and CDR2 is SQIVND (reference sequence). The CDR3 coding sequence is TGTGCCAGTATTTCGGACAGGGGGAACACTGAAGCTTTCTTT. This sequence encodes CASISDRGNTEAFF.

The chain recombines TRBV10-2 with TRBJ1-1; TRBD1 agrees at 7 bases. The CDR3 is 14 residues long. V shed 0 bases, J shed 6 bases, and the junction held 4 bases outside the gene matches. Germline lookup yields CDR1 WSHSY and CDR2 SAAADI. The CDR3 nucleotides read TGCGCCAGCAGTGAGTCCAGGGGGGAGCCTGAAGCTTTCTTT. Its translation is CASSESRGEPEAFF.

The chain is built from TRBV3-1 (or the pseudogene TRBV3-2) and TRBJ1-4; 7 bases are shared with TRBD1. The CDR3 contains 14 residues. Germline lookup yields CDR1 LGHDT and CDR2 YNNKEL (reference sequence). Trimming at V came to 1 base and at J to 8 bases, leaving 4 bases not matched to a gene. CDR3 amino acids: CASSQGDRREKLFF. In DNA form, the CDR3 reads TGTGCCAGCAGCCAAGGGGACAGACGAGAAAAACTGTTTTTT.

V usage is TRBV19 and J usage is TRBJ2-2; possible D gene TRBD1, 6 bases. The CDR3 totals 18 residues. CDR1 LNHDA and CDR2 SQIVND come from the germline V gene (reference sequence). Trimming removed 5 bases at V and 6 bases at J, with 25 bases between. In nucleotides, the CDR3 is TGTGCCAGTAGTGCCCCCGGACAGCTTGCATCCACGTCCGGGGAGCTGTTTTTT. It codes for CASSAPGQLASTSGELFF. Using reference TRBV19 and TRBJ2-2 for the parts outside the CDR3, the full variable domain is DGGITQSPKYLFRKEGQNVTLSCEQNLNHDAMYWYRQDPGQGLRLIYYSQIVNDFQKGDIAEGYSVSREKKESFPLTVTSAQKNPTAFYLCASSAPGQLASTSGELFFGEGSRLTVL.

J is TRBJ1-1 and V is TRBV6-2 or TRBV6-3, with 8 bases fitting TRBD1. The CDR3 sequence is 14 residues long. Per germline, CDR1 MNHEY and CDR2 SVGEGT. V shed 4 bases and J 2 bases; nucleotides not matched to a gene: 3. This CDR3 reads CASSSGTGNTEAFF. As DNA, the CDR3 is TGTGCCAGCAGTTCCGGGACAGGAAACACTGAAGCTTTCTTT.

The chain couples TRBV19 to TRBJ1-1, with TRBD1 matching 7 bases. CDR1 is LNHDA, CDR2 SQIVND, per germline (reference sequence). The CDR3 totals 13 residues. The J segment lost 4 bases and the V segment lost 8 bases, leaving 7 bases of the junction unmatched. The CDR3 DNA sequence: TGTGCCAGTTCAGTATCAGGGGGCACTGAAGCTTTCTTT. Translating it yields CASSVSGGTEAFF.

This rearrangement joins TRBV9 to TRBJ1-2; 9 bases are a match to TRBD1. There are 17 residues in the CDR3. V shed 3 bases and J 4 bases; nucleotides not matched to a gene: 13. Per germline, CDR1 SGDLS and CDR2 YYNGEE. The CDR3 bases are TGTGCCAGCAGCGCATCCCTAACAGGGGGCGGGGGCTATGGCTACACCTTC. Its translation: CASSASLTGGGGYGYTF.

The table lists this clone with a count of one. The V and J genes are TRBV7-9 and TRBJ2-1; 8 bases match TRBD2. The germline V gene encodes CDR1 SEHNR and CDR2 FQNEAQ (reference sequence). CDR3 length: 14 residues. Unmatched junction bases numbered 8, after V lost 8 bases and J lost 5 bases. The DNA of the CDR3 is TGTGCCAGCGAGGGACTAGAGGGAGACAATGAGCAGTTCTTC. Encoded protein: CASEGLEGDNEQFF.

This chain joins TRBV5-1 and TRBJ1-2; D remains unclear. CDR1 and CDR2 (germline): SGHRS, YFSETQ. Trimming stripped 1 base from V and 6 bases from J, with 16 bases between. The CDR3 contains 15 residues. DNA for the CDR3: TGCGCCAGCAGCTTGTCCGGCAGGTCGGGCGATGGCTACACCTTC. Encoded protein: CASSLSGRSGDGYTF.

This chain uses TRBV11-1 with TRBJ2-1; D gene ambiguous. V lost 3 bases and J 9 bases, leaving 9 bases between the germline ends. Germline values: CDR1 SGHAT, CDR2 FQDESV (reference sequence). The CDR3 length is 12 residues. In nucleotides, the CDR3 is TGTGCCAGCAGCTTTTTAGTAGCTGAGCAGTTCTTC. It yields the protein CASSFLVAEQFF.

V and J are TRBV27 and TRBJ2-7, with TRBD1 matching over 7 bases. Losses at the gene ends were 3 bases for V and 1 base for J; bases not matched to a gene: 6. This CDR3 has 15 amino acids. Germline lookup yields CDR1 MNHEY and CDR2 SMNVEV (reference sequence). Written as DNA, the CDR3 is TGTGCCAGCAGTTTCGGGACAGAGATTTCCTACGAGCAGTACTTC. Its protein is CASSFGTEISYEQYF.

The rearrangement joins TRBV24-1 to TRBJ1-3; D remains ambiguous. Trimming stripped 2 bases from V and 0 bases from J, with 7 bases between. Germline CDR1 is KGHDR and CDR2 is SFDVKD. CDR3 length: 15 residues. The CDR3 loop reads CATSDSSDSGNTIYF. In DNA form, the CDR3 reads TGTGCCACCAGTGATTCGAGCGACTCTGGAAACACCATATATTTT.

This clone showed up just once. The chain has TRBV10-3 and TRBJ2-2; the D is unclear. The CDR3 runs to 13 residues. Germline V CDR1 and CDR2: ENHRY, SYGVKD. Trimming pared 5 bases from V and 7 bases from J, leaving 11 bases between. Here the CDR3 DNA reads TGTGCCATCAGTATAATCCTAGGCGGGGAGCTGTTTTTT. Translating gives CAISIILGGELFF.

V usage is TRBV5-1 and J usage is TRBJ2-3, with TRBD2 matching over 7 bases. The CDR3 has 15 residues. Per the germline V gene, CDR1 is SGHRS and CDR2 is YFSETQ. V dropped 0 bases and J dropped 6; count of bases not matched to a gene: 7. The CDR3, as DNA: TGCGCCAGCAGCTTGGCCCTGGGGGGGGTGGATACGCAGTATTTT. Its protein product is CASSLALGGVDTQYF.

The rearrangement uses TRBV12-3 or TRBV12-4 and TRBJ1-1, with unresolved D. CDR3 length: 13 residues. Trimming shortened V by 6 bases and J by 0 bases, and 8 bases separated the two germline ends. The CDR3 here is CASSPTLNTEAFF. The CDR3 nucleotides read TGTGCCAGCAGCCCCACACTGAACACTGAAGCTTTCTTT.

This sequence joins TRBV5-1 and TRBJ1-5; D is unclear. CDR1 is SGHRS and CDR2 is YFSETQ in the germline V gene. Trimming took 2 bases from V and 8 from J, leaving 8 bases between them. The CDR3 runs 12 residues. The CDR3 sequence: CASSFIVKPQHF. The CDR3 DNA follows: TGCGCCAGCAGCTTTATAGTGAAGCCCCAGCATTTT. Combining the CDR3 with reference TRBV5-1 and TRBJ1-5 gives the whole variable domain KAGVTQTPRYLIKTRGQQVTLSCSPISGHRSVSWYQQTPGQGLQFLFEYFSETQRNKGNFPGRFSGRQFSNSRSEMNVSTLELGDSALYLCASSFIVKPQHFGDGTRLSIL.

The chain joins TRBV6-5 to TRBJ2-1; D is ambiguous. The CDR3 extends over 12 amino acids. Germline V CDR1 and CDR2: MNHEY, SVGAGI. The V and J ends lost 0 bases and 10 bases respectively, with 7 bases between them. In nucleotides, the CDR3 is TGTGCCAGCAGTTACTCTGGGCGCGAGCAGTTCTTC. This encodes CASSYSGREQFF.

The V and J genes are TRBV5-1 and TRBJ1-1; D is possibly TRBD1 (6 bases). Between the trimmed V and J ends, which lost 1 base and 0 bases, there was a span of 19 bases. Germline V gene data show CDR1 as SGHRS and CDR2 as YFSETQ. The CDR3 covers 18 residues. CDR3 in amino acids: CASSLRGIPRWVNTEAFF. The CDR3 region has the DNA TGCGCCAGCAGCTTGAGGGGGATCCCGCGATGGGTGAACACTGAAGCTTTCTTT. The whole variable domain, filled in from reference TRBV5-1 and TRBJ1-1, reads KAGVTQTPRYLIKTRGQQVTLSCSPISGHRSVSWYQQTPGQGLQFLFEYFSETQRNKGNFPGRFSGRQFSNSRSEMNVSTLELGDSALYLCASSLRGIPRWVNTEAFFGQGTRLTVV.

The rearrangement uses TRBV3-1 (or the pseudogene TRBV3-2) and TRBJ2-7; weak D call: TRBD1 (5 bases). Trimming took off 6 bases at V and 4 bases at J, with 7 bases between the two ends. From germline, CDR1 is LGHDT and CDR2 YNNKEL (reference sequence). The CDR3 sequence is 11 residues long. The CDR3 is CASRKGYEQYF. CDR3 sequence (DNA): TGTGCCAGCAGGAAGGGGTACGAGCAGTACTTC.